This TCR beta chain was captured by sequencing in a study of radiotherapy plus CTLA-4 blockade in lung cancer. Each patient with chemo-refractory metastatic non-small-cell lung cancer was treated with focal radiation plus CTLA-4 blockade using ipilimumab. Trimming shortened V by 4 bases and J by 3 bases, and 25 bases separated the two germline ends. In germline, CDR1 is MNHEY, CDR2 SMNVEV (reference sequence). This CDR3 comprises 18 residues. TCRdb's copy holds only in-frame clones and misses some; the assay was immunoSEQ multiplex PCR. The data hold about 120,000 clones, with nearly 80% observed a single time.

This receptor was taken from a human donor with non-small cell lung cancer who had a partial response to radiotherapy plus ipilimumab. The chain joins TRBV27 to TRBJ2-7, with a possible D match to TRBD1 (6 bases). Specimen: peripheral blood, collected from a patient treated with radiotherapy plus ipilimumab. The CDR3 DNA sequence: TGTGCCAGCAGTTCCCGAATCCAGGGGTGGGGGCTTAGCTACGAGCAGTACTTC. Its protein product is CASSSRIQGWGLSYEQYF.